This entry lists 28 T cell receptor beta chains sequenced from one sample in a study of blood T cell repertoires in COVID-19 (dated by TCRdb to the early 2020s). The protocol used for the library was the immunoSEQ multiplex PCR assay. In TCRdb, the immuneACCESS table is reduced to in-frame sequences with V and J assigned. These tables do not hold every clone; where another copy was compared, an unresolved V gene accounts for under half, and the others remain unexplained. This sample has 35,000 to 40,000 clones in its table, and roughly 89% of those were observed once. Approximately 26% of the sample rests with the top ten. What was sequenced was peripheral blood. Receptor source: a man aged 60 to 75 with active or convalescent COVID-19.

This chain links TRBV18 with TRBJ1-2, with no clear D. Trimming shortened V by 5 bases and J by 0 bases, and 13 bases separated the two germline ends. This CDR3 has 15 residues. The germline V gene has CDR1 KGHSH and CDR2 LQKENI. The CDR3 sequence is CASSNEERANYGYTF. CDR3 in DNA: TGTGCCAGCTCAAACGAGGAACGGGCTAACTATGGCTACACCTTC.

This CDR3 reads CASSTTGGRGNTIYF. The CDR3 nucleotides read TGTGCCAGCAGCACTACAGGGGGCCGAGGAAACACCATATATTTT. The V gene is TRBV5-6, the J gene TRBJ1-3; 9 bases map to TRBD1. Germline V CDR1 and CDR2: SGHDT, YYEEEE. CDR3 length equals 15 residues. Losses at the gene ends were 4 bases for V and 4 bases for J; bases not matched to a gene: 6.

The chain recombines TRBV19 with TRBJ2-7; 8 nucleotides line up with TRBD1. Germline V gene lookup returns CDR1 LNHDA and CDR2 SQIVND (reference sequence). The CDR3 has 14 amino acids. V lost 10 bases, J lost 7 bases, and 15 bases stayed unmatched. The CDR3 DNA is TGTGCCACTAGAGCTCCAGGGGGCGTGGGGGAGCAGTACTTC. Protein product: CATRAPGGVGEQYF.

This chain uses TRBV6-5 with TRBJ2-5; D may be TRBD1 (6 bases). V was pared by 7 bases and J by 4 bases, with 19 bases between. The CDR3 runs 15 residues. Germline V lookup: CDR1 MNHEY, CDR2 SVGAGI. CDR3 protein: CASTLGHSERETQYF. Here the CDR3 DNA reads TGTGCCAGCACCCTGGGACACTCGGAACGAGAGACCCAGTACTTC.

V usage is TRBV6-5 and J usage is TRBJ2-1; 7 bases line up with TRBD1. This CDR3 is built from 15 residues. CDR1 MNHEY and CDR2 SVGAGI come from the germline V gene. V gave up 6 bases and J gave up 0 bases; unmatched junction bases: 5. The CDR3: CASRDPGGSYNEQFF. The DNA of the CDR3 is TGTGCCAGCAGGGACCCAGGGGGCTCCTACAATGAGCAGTTCTTC.

J is TRBJ1-5 and V is TRBV18; D perhaps matches TRBD1 (6 bases). Trimming removed 3 bases at V and 5 bases at J, with 11 bases between. Germline V gene lookup returns CDR1 KGHSH and CDR2 LQKENI. This CDR3 contains 14 residues. As DNA, the CDR3 is TGTGCCAGCTCACCGGAATCAGGGGATCAGCCCCAGCATTTT. Its protein is CASSPESGDQPQHF. The entire variable domain, with the rest obtained from reference TRBV18 and TRBJ1-5, is as follows: NAGVMQNPRHLVRRRGQEARLRCSPMKGHSHVYWYRQLPEEGLKFMVYLQKENIIDESGMPKERFSAEFPKEGPSILRIQQVVRGDSAAYFCASSPESGDQPQHFGDGTRLSIL.

The rearrangement links TRBV4-2 to TRBJ2-5; D may be TRBD1 (5 bases). Germline CDR1 and CDR2: LGHNA and YNFKEQ. This CDR3 contains 15 residues. The germline V and J ends were trimmed by 0 bases and 5 bases, with 13 bases remaining between them. The CDR3 loop is CASSQEGQSIETQYF. The CDR3 region has the DNA TGTGCCAGCAGCCAAGAGGGGCAGTCAATCGAGACCCAGTACTTC.

As for this clone: Germline is not matched at one junction end, which may reflect a read error. This chain joins TRBV6-5 and TRBJ2-5; TRBD2 matches 10 bases. The CDR3 loop spans 16 amino acids. Germline lookup yields CDR1 MNHEY and CDR2 SVGAGI. The CDR3 DNA reads TGTGCCAGCAGTTACCAAGGACTAGCGGCCCAAGAGAGCCAGTACTTC. Protein sequence: CASSYQGLAAQESQYF.

This chain connects TRBV4-1 to TRBJ2-1; perhaps TRBD2 as D (6 bases). The CDR3 is made up of 16 amino acids. With 0 bases removed from V and 1 base from J, the gap between germline ends came to 10 bases. Germline V gene data show CDR1 as MGHRA and CDR2 as YSYEKL. CDR3 residues: CASSQEGLLSYNEQFF. CDR3 DNA: TGCGCCAGCAGCCAAGAGGGACTGCTTTCCTACAATGAGCAGTTCTTC.

The chain links TRBV28 to TRBJ1-2; D unresolved. Germline values: CDR1 MDHEN, CDR2 SYDVKM. CDR3 length: 15 residues. The V end was cut by 10 bases, the J end by 1 base, with 19 bases between. As DNA, the CDR3 is TGTGCCACAAGACTCCCAATTTTGGGTAACTATGGCTACACCTTC. Protein product: CATRLPILGNYGYTF.

The rearrangement uses TRBV5-8 and TRBJ2-2, with TRBD2 matching 8 bases. The CDR3 is 19 residues long. With V trimmed by 3 bases and J by 2 bases, 15 bases remained unmatched. Germline loops: CDR1 SGHTS, CDR2 YDEGEE. The CDR3 nucleotides read TGTGCCAGCAGCTCCTATTTAGACCCGGGAGGGGCCAACACCGGGGAGCTGTTTTTT. It translates to CASSSYLDPGGANTGELFF.

The gene calls are TRBV7-2 and TRBJ2-1, with 8 bases aligning to TRBD2. Unmatched junction bases numbered 13, after V lost 5 bases and J lost 4 bases. This CDR3 spans 17 amino acids. In germline, CDR1 is SGHTA, CDR2 FQGNSA. Here the CDR3 reads CASSITGLALGYNEQFF. The CDR3 DNA is TGTGCCAGCAGCATTACAGGACTAGCTCTGGGATACAATGAGCAGTTCTTC.

This sequence joins TRBV2 and TRBJ2-7; 8 bases agree with TRBD2. The CDR3 is 17 amino acids. From germline, CDR1 is SNHLY and CDR2 FYNNEI. Germline trimming cut 2 bases from V and 0 bases from J; bases unmatched to any gene: 9. The CDR3 sequence is CASSEPLSGTFSYEQYF. CDR3 bases: TGTGCCAGCAGTGAACCCCTTAGCGGGACGTTCTCCTACGAGCAGTACTTC.

The chain combines TRBV11-2 with TRBJ1-4; D might be TRBD1 (5 bases). Germline V lookup: CDR1 SGHAT, CDR2 FQNNGV. The CDR3 contains 14 residues. The V end lost 4 bases, the J end lost 8 bases, and 14 bases lay between the germline ends. This chain's CDR3 is CASSSGPGGEKLFF. CDR3 bases: TGTGCCAGCAGCTCCGGACCGGGGGGGGAAAAACTGTTTTTT.

This chain joins TRBV5-1 and TRBJ1-1; D possibly corresponds to TRBD1 (6 bases). Germline CDR1 and CDR2: SGHRS and YFSETQ. V was shortened by 4 bases and J by 1 base, with 14 bases between the two germline ends. This CDR3 contains 15 residues. CDR3 protein: CASSLEGHANTEAFF. The CDR3 region has the DNA TGCGCCAGCAGCCTAGAGGGACACGCGAACACTGAAGCTTTCTTT.

The chain joins TRBV6-6 to TRBJ2-5; 8 nucleotides match TRBD2. The CDR3 is made up of 13 amino acids. The ends lost 8 bases at V and 6 bases at J; junction bases unmatched: 8. CDR1 and CDR2 (germline): MNHNY, SVGAGI (reference sequence). Written as DNA, the CDR3 is TGTGCCAGCGAACTAGCGGCAGCGCAGACCCAGTACTTC. Translating gives CASELAAAQTQYF.

CDR3 DNA: TGTGCCAGCAGCTTGAGCGGGAGGGGAGATACGCAGTATTTT. Its translation: CASSLSGRGDTQYF. The J gene is TRBJ2-3, the V gene TRBV5-6; 10 bases map to TRBD2. CDR1 and CDR2 from the germline V gene are SGHDT and YYEEEE. The CDR3 totals 14 residues. The junction had 1 base not matched to a gene; V was cut back by 1 base and J by 5 bases.

V gene TRBV28 combines with J gene TRBJ2-7; tentative D call: TRBD2 (6 bases). This CDR3 region has 18 residues. Germline V gene lookup returns CDR1 MDHEN and CDR2 SYDVKM. Trimming cost V 2 bases and J 0 bases, with 20 bases left between them. The CDR3 spells CASSLTLIRTGSSYEQYF. CDR3 sequence (DNA): TGTGCCAGCAGTTTAACCCTTATCAGGACCGGGAGCTCCTACGAGCAGTACTTC.

The chain combines TRBV7-9 with TRBJ1-1; no clear D gene. CDR1 SEHNR and CDR2 FQNEAQ come from the germline V gene (reference sequence). V lost 3 bases, J lost 2 bases, and 10 bases lay in between. The CDR3 totals 14 residues. The CDR3 protein is CASSFWSGNTEAFF. The CDR3 nucleotides are TGTGCCAGCAGCTTTTGGTCGGGAAACACTGAAGCTTTCTTT.

V usage is TRBV12-5 and J usage is TRBJ2-6, with TRBD2 matching 10 bases. The CDR3 is made up of 23 amino acids. Trimming at V came to 5 bases and at J to 0 bases, leaving 22 bases not matched to a gene. Germline V lookup: CDR1 LGHNT, CDR2 FRNRAP. As DNA, the CDR3 is TGTGCTAGTGGTCCTGGGGACCTCGAAGAAGCGGGAGGGGTTTTCTCTGGGGCCAACGTCCTGACTTTC. Protein: CASGPGDLEEAGGVFSGANVLTF.

V and J are TRBV7-8 and TRBJ2-1; possibly TRBD2 for D (5 bases). CDR3 length equals 14 residues. V was shortened by 4 bases and J by 1 base, with 8 bases between the two germline ends. Germline assignment: CDR1 SGHVS and CDR2 FQNEAQ. This CDR3 reads CASSSGGSYNEQFF. DNA of the CDR3: TGTGCCAGCAGCTCCGGCGGGTCCTACAATGAGCAGTTCTTC.

This clone has just one count. This rearrangement joins TRBV4-3 to TRBJ2-4, with 9 bases aligning to TRBD1. The J segment lost 5 bases and the V segment lost 1 base, leaving 6 bases of the junction unmatched. Germline assignment: CDR1 LGHNA and CDR2 YSLEER. The CDR3 extends over 16 amino acids. CDR3 residues: CASSQADRGEQNIQYF. CDR3 nucleotide sequence: TGCGCCAGCAGCCAAGCTGACAGGGGGGAGCAAAACATTCAGTACTTC.

The genes are TRBV28 and TRBJ2-3; no firm D call. This CDR3 spans 12 amino acids. The ends were cut back, 7 bases at V and 4 bases at J, with 9 bases in the middle. The V gene's germline CDR1 is MDHEN and CDR2 SYDVKM. CDR3 in DNA: TGTGCCAGCACGCTTGGAGCAGATACGCAGTATTTT. Translated, it gives CASTLGADTQYF.

The gene calls are TRBV3-1 (or the pseudogene TRBV3-2) and TRBJ2-5; the match to TRBD2 covers 12 bases. The ends lost 1 base at V and 4 bases at J; junction bases unmatched: 4. The CDR3 is made up of 16 amino acids. Per germline, CDR1 LGHDT and CDR2 YNNKEL (reference sequence). CDR3 bases: TGTGCCAGCAGCCAAGGGGCGGGACTAGCGGGAGAGACCCAGTACTTC. Translation: CASSQGAGLAGETQYF.

The chain recombines TRBV5-1 with TRBJ2-1, with 8 bases fitting TRBD2. Losses at the gene ends were 0 bases for V and 8 bases for J; bases not matched to a gene: 10. This CDR3 has 16 residues. Germline values: CDR1 SGHRS, CDR2 YFSETQ. Written as DNA, the CDR3 is TGCGCCAGCAGCTTGGGTTCGAGCGGGAGTGGGCATGAGCAGTTCTTC. Its protein product is CASSLGSSGSGHEQFF.

The V gene is TRBV19, the J gene TRBJ1-2; 9 bases agree with TRBD1. Germline V gives CDR1 LNHDA, CDR2 SQIVND (reference sequence). CDR3 length: 15 amino acids. J was trimmed by 2 bases and V by 6 bases; bases with no gene match: 7. CDR3 nucleotides: TGTGCCAGTAGGAGGGACAGGGATCCCAACTATGGCTACACCTTC. Its protein is CASRRDRDPNYGYTF.

V usage is TRBV3-1 (or the pseudogene TRBV3-2) and J usage is TRBJ2-7, with D perhaps TRBD1 (6 bases). V gave up 6 bases and J gave up 2 bases, with 20 bases separating them. Germline lookup yields CDR1 LGHDT and CDR2 YNNKEL (reference sequence). This CDR3 is 16 amino acids long. The CDR3 spells CASSTSHGGLPYEQYF. In nucleotides, the CDR3 is TGTGCCAGCAGTACCTCGCATGGGGGCCTCCCCTACGAGCAGTACTTC.

CDR3 DNA: TGTGCCAGCAACAGGACAGGGTACACAGATACGCAGTATTTT. It is translated as CASNRTGYTDTQYF. The gene calls are TRBV7-9 and TRBJ2-3; 8 nucleotides align to TRBD1. CDR3 length equals 14 residues. From germline, CDR1 is SEHNR and CDR2 FQNEAQ (reference sequence). Unmatched junction bases numbered 5, after V lost 7 bases and J lost 2 bases.